The source of this TCR beta chain is a study of response to subunit inactivated influenza vaccine. Points from the study as a whole: Few additional T cells are recruited per seasonal influenza vaccination, authors suggested.

V trimming: 6 bases; J trimming: 2 bases; junction bases outside the gene matches: 9. The germline V gene has CDR1 SQVTM and CDR2 ANQGSEA. The CDR3 spans 15 residues. One entry per CDR3 protein, called by TCRdb with MiXCR from the RT-PCR reads. This table has 800,000 to 1,000,000 distinct CDR3 sequences, 21% appearing once. Many counts were recorded for this clonotype. Its antigen remains unidentified. The J gene is TRBJ2-3, the V gene TRBV29-1, with 9 bases that match TRBD2. The material was PBMCs from blood, obtained roughly 5 days after vaccination. This sequence was found in a man aged 50 to 59 who received an inactivated influenza vaccine. The CDR3 DNA follows: TGCAGCGTCCCCTCGACTAGCGGATACACAGATACGCAGTATTTT. This codes for CSVPSTSGYTDTQYF.